These 28 T cell receptor beta chains were all obtained from the same sample, sequenced in a study of CD8+ T cells in alopecia areata. Regarding treatment: oral pan-JAK inhibitor, 5-10 mg twice daily. The authors extracted RNA and reverse transcribed it into cDNA as the sequencing template. Here immunoSEQ multiplex PCR was the method, and the copy in TCRdb shows in-frame clones only, minus some. This sample carries approximately 220,000 clones, roughly two fifths of them seen once, and the ten largest clones take more than 0.4%. This specimen was CD4+ T cells sorted from blood, taken between weeks 30 and 35, from a patient treated with tofacitinib. These receptors all stem from a human donor with alopecia areata.

V gene TRBV5-1 combines with J gene TRBJ1-1; 7 nucleotides agree with TRBD1. Germline CDR1 is SGHRS and CDR2 is YFSETQ. Unmatched junction bases numbered 5, after V lost 5 bases and J lost 1 base. The length of the CDR3 is 14 residues. CDR3 nucleotides: TGCGCCAGCAGTTCCGGGACAGCGAACACTGAAGCTTTCTTT. Translated: CASSSGTANTEAFF.

The chain employs TRBV25-1 and TRBJ2-3, with D possibly matching TRBD1 (5 bases). V lost 5 bases and J 4 bases, leaving 10 bases between the germline ends. The CDR3 is made up of 13 amino acids. Germline CDR1 is MGHDK and CDR2 is SYGVNS. CDR3 sequence reads: CASSNTGADTQYF. In DNA, the CDR3 is TGTGCCAGCAGTAATACAGGCGCAGATACGCAGTATTTT.

The chain carries TRBV27 and TRBJ2-5; a possible D gene is TRBD1 (6 bases). The V end was cut by 5 bases, the J end by 4 bases, with 20 bases between. This CDR3 is 16 amino acids long. CDR1 is MNHEY and CDR2 is SMNVEV in the germline V gene (reference sequence). CDR3 nucleotides: TGTGCCAGCAGTCCCGGCATCCAGGGGCTGGGAGAGACCCAGTACTTC. Amino acids: CASSPGIQGLGETQYF.

The chain links TRBV14 to TRBJ1-6; D perhaps matches TRBD1 (5 bases). CDR1 is SGHDN and CDR2 is FVKESK in the germline V gene. The CDR3 is made up of 14 amino acids. Trimming stripped 1 base from V and 6 bases from J, with 7 bases between. This CDR3 reads CASSQVTVNSPLHF. CDR3 sequence (DNA): TGTGCCAGCAGCCAAGTGACAGTTAATTCACCCCTCCACTTT.

In this sample, this clone turned up a few times. The chain joins TRBV29-1 to TRBJ1-1, with D possibly being TRBD1 (6 bases). Trimming took off 4 bases at V and 0 bases at J, with 18 bases between the two ends. Germline-derived CDR1 and CDR2 are SQVTM and ANQGSEA. The CDR3 has 16 residues. The CDR3 region has the DNA TGCAGCGTTGGTTCCAGAGGGGGGTGGTTGAACACTGAAGCTTTCTTT. As protein: CSVGSRGGWLNTEAFF.

A single count supports this clone. The chain has TRBV29-1 and TRBJ2-5; TRBD1 is a possible D gene (5 bases). This CDR3 contains 17 residues. Trimming stripped 3 bases from V and 2 bases from J, with 22 bases between. The V gene's germline CDR1 is SQVTM and CDR2 ANQGSEA. CDR3 coding DNA: TGCAGCGTTGACTCCACGGAAAGGACATATCCTCAAGAGACCCAGTACTTC. It is translated as CSVDSTERTYPQETQYF.

V and J are TRBV30 and TRBJ2-5; D gene ambiguous. V was pared by 2 bases and J by 5 bases, with 6 bases between. CDR1 and CDR2 from the germline V gene are GTSNPN and SVGIG (reference sequence). CDR3 length: 11 residues. In DNA, the CDR3 is TGTGCCTGGAGTTTATCGGAGACCCAGTACTTC. Translating it yields CAWSLSETQYF.

This clone has a count of ten or more. V is TRBV4-2 and J is TRBJ2-2; D is unclear. This CDR3 is built from 17 residues. Looked up from germline, CDR1 is LGHNA and CDR2 is YNFKEQ. Trimming stripped 0 bases from V and 4 bases from J, with 15 bases between. CDR3 nucleotides: TGTGCCAGCAGCCAAGATCGCTGGCGGCGAGGCACCGGGGAGCTGTTTTTT. It encodes CASSQDRWRRGTGELFF.

The chain links TRBV9 to TRBJ2-6; D unclear. Germline assignment: CDR1 SGDLS and CDR2 YYNGEE. This CDR3 comprises 15 residues. V lost 3 bases, J lost 0 bases, and 7 bases lay in between. CDR3 in amino acids: CASSGGYSGANVLTF. CDR3 coding DNA: TGTGCCAGCAGCGGGGGTTACTCTGGGGCCAACGTCCTGACTTTC.

CDR3 amino acids: CASSPGQTFTDTQYF. In DNA form, the CDR3 reads TGCGCCAGCAGCCCGGGACAGACCTTCACAGATACGCAGTATTTT. The chain is built from TRBV5-1 and TRBJ2-3; 7 nucleotides line up with TRBD1. Germline V CDR1 and CDR2: SGHRS, YFSETQ. This CDR3 region has 15 residues. J lost 2 bases, V lost 4 bases, and 7 bases had no gene match.

This clone came up a few times. V and J are TRBV5-1 and TRBJ2-1, with 9 bases aligning to TRBD2. This CDR3 has 15 amino acids. V lost 0 bases to trimming and J lost 4 bases; unmatched junction nucleotides: 2. Germline loops: CDR1 SGHRS, CDR2 YFSETQ. The CDR3 bases are TGCGCCAGCAGCTTGGTGGCGGGAGGGTACAATGAGCAGTTCTTC. It translates to CASSLVAGGYNEQFF. Complete variable domain (other parts from reference TRBV5-1 and TRBJ2-1): KAGVTQTPRYLIKTRGQQVTLSCSPISGHRSVSWYQQTPGQGLQFLFEYFSETQRNKGNFPGRFSGRQFSNSRSEMNVSTLELGDSALYLCASSLVAGGYNEQFFGPGTRLTVL.

V and J are TRBV30 and TRBJ2-7, with TRBD2 identical over 14 bases. CDR1 and CDR2 (germline): GTSNPN, SVGIG (reference sequence). The CDR3 is 15 residues long. Trimming at V came to 2 bases and at J to 6 bases, leaving 6 bases not matched to a gene. CDR3 amino acids: CAWSLIGLAGGEQYF. The CDR3 coding sequence is TGTGCCTGGAGTCTAATAGGACTAGCGGGAGGCGAGCAGTACTTC.

This clone was found a few times. The chain couples TRBV6-5 to TRBJ1-2; the D is unclear. The germline gives CDR1 MNHEY, CDR2 SVGAGI. The CDR3 loop spans 15 amino acids. V lost 0 bases and J lost 2, with 10 bases in between. DNA for the CDR3: TGTGCCAGCAGTTACTCGGTACAGAGAAACTATGGCTACACCTTC. Translated, it gives CASSYSVQRNYGYTF.

This clone was recorded a few times. The V and J genes are TRBV7-6 and TRBJ1-4; possibly TRBD1 for D (5 bases). Germline V gene data show CDR1 as SGHVS and CDR2 as FNYEAQ. The CDR3 runs to 13 residues. Trimming removed 10 bases at V and 8 bases at J, with 17 bases between. The CDR3 spells CATSGRGREKLFF. CDR3 coding DNA: TGTGCCACCTCCGGAAGGGGCCGAGAAAAACTGTTTTTT.

This clone was observed a handful of times. The chain combines TRBV4-1 with TRBJ1-5; D may be TRBD1 (5 bases). The germline V gene encodes CDR1 MGHRA and CDR2 YSYEKL. V was cut by 0 bases and J by 6 bases, with 15 bases left in between. This CDR3 spans 16 amino acids. The DNA of the CDR3 is TGCGCCAGCAGCCAAGAGGGACGAGGGAATGGTCAGCCCCAGCATTTT. Protein: CASSQEGRGNGQPQHF.

The chain recombines TRBV23-1 with TRBJ1-5, with TRBD1 matching over 7 bases. TRBV23-1 is reported as an ORF; its role is uncertain. This CDR3 is built from 18 residues. After removal of 2 bases from V and 0 bases from J, the junction contained 10 bases not matched to a gene. In DNA, the CDR3 is TGCGCCAGCAGTCAAGTATCGGGACAGAATTATAGCAATCAGCCCCAGCATTTT. Residues: CASSQVSGQNYSNQPQHF.

This clone was seen a few times. The J gene is TRBJ2-3, the V gene TRBV7-9; 7 nucleotides line up with TRBD2. CDR3 length: 17 residues. Germline values: CDR1 SEHNR, CDR2 FQNEAQ (reference sequence). The V gene end was trimmed by 5 bases and the J gene end by 6 bases; junction bases not matched to a gene: 17. CDR3 amino acids: CASSLPGSGEVEDTQYF. The CDR3, as DNA: TGTGCCAGCAGCCTTCCAGGCAGCGGGGAAGTGGAGGATACGCAGTATTTT.

The chain employs TRBV10-3 and TRBJ1-2, with D uncertain. Trimming took off 4 bases at V and 4 bases at J, with 7 bases between the two ends. Germline V lookup: CDR1 ENHRY, CDR2 SYGVKD. This CDR3 region has 12 residues. CDR3 DNA sequence: TGTGCCATCAGTGGGAACAGCTATGGCTACACCTTC. This codes for CAISGNSYGYTF.

This clone was counted once. The V gene is TRBV9, the J gene TRBJ2-7; the match to TRBD2 covers 10 bases. The CDR3 is made up of 18 amino acids. Germline CDR1 and CDR2: SGDLS and YYNGEE. The ends lost 3 bases at V and 4 bases at J; junction bases unmatched: 16. The CDR3 loop reads CASSAYYPGASGSYEQYF. As DNA, the CDR3 is TGTGCCAGCAGCGCGTATTACCCAGGGGCTAGCGGGAGTTACGAGCAGTACTTC.

This clone was counted between two and nine times. The gene calls are TRBV27 and TRBJ2-7; 8 bases match TRBD2. Unmatched junction bases numbered 16, after V lost 6 bases and J lost 6 bases. The CDR3 loop spans 16 amino acids. The germline V gene encodes CDR1 MNHEY and CDR2 SMNVEV (reference sequence). CDR3 nucleotide sequence: TGTGCCAGCAGCATGGGGCCACCGGGACTAGGGTTCGAGCAGTACTTC. Its translation is CASSMGPPGLGFEQYF.

V and J are TRBV6-1 and TRBJ2-2; 9 nucleotides agree with TRBD2. The CDR3 is 15 amino acids. Germline CDR1 reads MNHNS; CDR2 reads SASEGT. The ends lost 4 bases at V and 7 bases at J; junction bases unmatched: 7. The CDR3 bases are TGTGCCAGCAGTGCGCTAGCGGGGCTAGGCGGGGAGCTGTTTTTT. It encodes CASSALAGLGGELFF.

This clone was picked up many times. CDR3 DNA sequence: TGTGCCAGCAGTGAAGGTTGGACGGCTAACTATGGCTACACCTTC. Protein: CASSEGWTANYGYTF. The chain is built from TRBV2 and TRBJ1-2; D is uncertain. V dropped 1 base and J dropped 0 bases, with 9 bases sitting between them. CDR1 is SNHLY, CDR2 FYNNEI, per germline. CDR3 size: 15 residues.

This clone was seen once. The chain carries TRBV4-1 and TRBJ2-2; tentatively, D is TRBD2 (7 bases). The CDR3 runs 17 residues. The germline CDR1 and CDR2 sequences are MGHRA and YSYEKL. Trimming stripped 4 bases from V and 0 bases from J, with 15 bases between. The CDR3 DNA sequence: TGCGCCAGCAGCCGGAGGGGGGGTCTAGCGAACACCGGGGAGCTGTTTTTT. Translated: CASSRRGGLANTGELFF.

The chain uses TRBV9 and TRBJ2-1; no reliable D call. The V end lost 0 bases, the J end lost 9 bases, and 16 bases lay between the germline ends. Per germline, CDR1 SGDLS and CDR2 YYNGEE. This CDR3 has 15 residues. The CDR3: CASSVVWETWGEQFF. The CDR3, as DNA: TGTGCCAGCAGCGTAGTTTGGGAAACTTGGGGTGAGCAGTTCTTC. Variable domain in full (rest from reference TRBV9 and TRBJ2-1): DSGVTQTPKHLITATGQRVTLRCSPRSGDLSVYWYQQSLDQGLQFLIQYYNGEERAKGNILERFSAQQFPDLHSELNLSSLELGDSALYFCASSVVWETWGEQFFGPGTRLTVL.

The rearrangement joins TRBV14 to TRBJ2-3, with unresolved D. The V gene lost 4 bases and the J gene lost 3 bases, with 8 bases spanning the gap. The germline gives CDR1 SGHDN, CDR2 FVKESK. This CDR3 region has 13 residues. This chain's CDR3 is CASSRSRTDTQYF. The CDR3 DNA is TGTGCCAGCAGCCGGTCCAGAACAGATACGCAGTATTTT.

J is TRBJ1-2 and V is TRBV7-3, with D possibly TRBD1 on 5 matching bases. The V gene's germline CDR1 is SGHTA and CDR2 FQGTGA. The CDR3 loop spans 12 amino acids. The germline V and J ends were trimmed by 1 base and 9 bases, with 9 bases remaining between them. CDR3 in amino acids: CASSLIQGRYTF. The CDR3 region has the DNA TGTGCCAGCAGCTTAATCCAGGGACGCTACACCTTC.

This chain links TRBV29-1 with TRBJ2-1; D ambiguous. The germline gives CDR1 SQVTM, CDR2 ANQGSEA. The CDR3 sequence is 14 residues long. The V end was cut by 5 bases, the J end by 7 bases, with 18 bases between. The CDR3 here is CSVCNRIANNEQFF. The CDR3 DNA sequence: TGCAGCGTTTGCAATCGTATAGCTAATAATGAGCAGTTCTTC.

The chain combines TRBV4-1 with TRBJ1-2; 7 bases fit TRBD1. J lost 2 bases, V lost 4 bases, and 10 bases had no gene match. CDR1 is MGHRA, CDR2 YSYEKL, per germline. This CDR3 region has 16 residues. In DNA, the CDR3 is TGCGCCAGCAGCCCCTCGATTGACAGGGCGAACTATGGCTACACCTTC. This gives the protein CASSPSIDRANYGYTF.